The source of this T cell receptor (beta chain) is a study of blood T cell repertoires in COVID-19 (dated by TCRdb to 2018 to 2020). Broadly, across the study: Samples covering the acute and convalescent phases of COVID-19 were provided by collaborators in the United States, Italy and Spain. The prospective study material was composed of cDNA or gDNA derived from T cells, B-cell-depleted T cells, or PBMCs. Deeply sampled blood TCRbeta repertoires from subjects exposed to, actively infected with, or recovered from COVID-19 were included in the dataset. The repertoires were released in a freely available public database intended as a resource for research on the immune response to SARS-CoV-2. Samples came from the ongoing ImmuneRACE study (first 160 participants) plus 1,254 subjects from 6 global collaborators. A de-identified subject ID, COVID-19 status, age in years and sex were almost always included in the sample metadata. Where available, HLA class I and class II types were taken from metadata supplied by the sample provider and were not determined by assay-based typing.

As encoded in the germline V gene, CDR1 is SGHVS while CDR2 is FNYEAQ. The trim is 0 bases for V and 5 bases for J, with a gap of 19 bases between the germline ends. The CDR3 contains 17 residues, cysteine and phenylalanine counted. Only the CDR3 DNA stays, 51 bases, in frame from base 1. TCRbeta CDR3 regions were amplified from genomic DNA by means of the immunoSEQ Assay, a bias-controlled multiplex PCR. As for how the authors treated the data: The number of nucleated cells in each sample was estimated by amplification of reference gene primers within the assay. To quantify the absolute abundance of each unique TCRbeta CDR3 rearrangement, sequence reads were collapsed and filtered. For each sample, productive Simpson clonality was calculated by taking the square root of Simpson's diversity index across productive rearrangements. What TCRdb holds here is the immuneACCESS table cut down to in-frame rearrangements. Part of the clones is not present; checked against another copy, under half of the missing clones reflect an unresolved V gene, and the others are unexplained. V, J and clone size derive from that table, while D and trimming were established from the DNA sequence. Within this sample are approximately 450,000 clones, with 75% to 90% of them counted one time only. The ten top clones hold about 4.3% of the sample.

Remarks on this clone: Its antigen is still unknown. Base qualities are missing; no much larger clone stands one base away.

General study outcomes and caveats: The amount of clinical and demographic metadata varied by source and participant and was provided uncurated.

Whole blood was collected in K2EDTA tubes by collaborating institutions according to the institutions' own protocols. Collaborator samples were shipped for TCRbeta analysis as frozen whole blood, isolated PBMCs, or DNA extracted from either sample type. This receptor was obtained from a young woman with acute or convalescent COVID-19. In this chain, TRBV7-6 is recombined with TRBJ2-5, with a weak D call of TRBD1 (6 bases match). The sample consisted of peripheral blood. The CDR3 amino acid sequence is: CASSLAQGGPYRETQYF. The bases read TGTGCCAGCAGCTTAGCGCAAGGGGGTCCTTACCGGGAGACCCAGTACTTC. Reference TRBV7-6 and TRBJ2-5 genes cover what lies past the CDR3, so the full variable domain is GAGVSQSPRYKVTKRGQDVALRCDPISGHVSLYWYRQALGQGPEFLTYFNYEAQQDKSGLPNDRFSAERPEGSISTLTIQRTEQRDSAMYRCASSLAQGGPYRETQYFGPGTRLLVL.